This entry lists 16 T cell receptor beta chains sequenced from one sample in a study of blood T cell repertoires in COVID-19. The protocol was immunoSEQ multiplex PCR, while the TCRdb copy is restricted to in-frame clones and leaves out a portion. The sample lists 250,000 to 400,000 clones, approximately 87% occurring once. Sequencing was carried out using peripheral blood. Receptor source: a woman aged 25 to 45 with COVID-19, enrolled during active disease.

This rearrangement joins TRBV12-3 or TRBV12-4 to TRBJ2-5, with no clear D. Trimming pared 3 bases from V and 5 bases from J, leaving 7 bases between. CDR3 length: 12 amino acids. The CDR3 DNA is TGTGCCAGCAGTTTTTCTTCGGAGACCCAGTACTTC. Encoded protein: CASSFSSETQYF.

The chain carries TRBV5-6 and TRBJ2-5; D not resolved. Per germline, CDR1 SGHDT and CDR2 YYEEEE. Deletions cut 6 bases from V and 4 bases from J, with 10 bases between. CDR3 size: 12 residues. CDR3 sequence reads: CASKNLSETQYF. The CDR3 DNA sequence: TGTGCCAGCAAAAATCTTTCAGAGACCCAGTACTTC.

The rearrangement joins TRBV27 to TRBJ2-3, with D possibly TRBD1 on 5 matching bases. V dropped 2 bases and J dropped 2 bases, with 8 bases sitting between them. Looked up from germline, CDR1 is MNHEY and CDR2 is SMNVEV (reference sequence). This CDR3 region has 14 residues. CDR3 DNA: TGTGCCAGCAGTTTAACAGGACCCACAGATACGCAGTATTTT. Its translation: CASSLTGPTDTQYF.

The V gene is TRBV7-2, the J gene TRBJ1-4, with unresolved D. Germline loops: CDR1 SGHTA, CDR2 FQGNSA. There are 16 residues in the CDR3. The V end lost 5 bases, the J end lost 1 base, and 14 bases lay between the germline ends. The CDR3, as DNA: TGTGCCAGCAGCCGTTCCATCGGGGTAACTAATGAAAAACTGTTTTTT. Translating it yields CASSRSIGVTNEKLFF.

The rearrangement joins TRBV10-3 to TRBJ2-1, with D possibly being TRBD1 (6 bases). Per the germline V gene, CDR1 is ENHRY and CDR2 is SYGVKD. Trimming removed 5 bases at V and 8 bases at J, with 22 bases between. This CDR3 is built from 16 residues. The CDR3 sequence is CAISTLSPGTNDEQFF. The DNA for the CDR3 is TGTGCCATCAGTACTCTCTCCCCGGGGACAAATGATGAGCAGTTCTTC.

The V gene is TRBV5-1, the J gene TRBJ1-3; no definite D call. The CDR3 consists of 15 residues. The V and J ends lost 2 bases and 2 bases respectively, with 11 bases between them. Germline CDR1 is SGHRS and CDR2 is YFSETQ. CDR3 amino acids: CASSLRGAAGNTIYF. The CDR3 DNA reads TGCGCCAGCAGCTTACGGGGAGCGGCTGGAAACACCATATATTTT. Drawing the rest from reference TRBV5-1 and TRBJ1-3, the complete variable domain is KAGVTQTPRYLIKTRGQQVTLSCSPISGHRSVSWYQQTPGQGLQFLFEYFSETQRNKGNFPGRFSGRQFSNSRSEMNVSTLELGDSALYLCASSLRGAAGNTIYFGEGSWLTVV.

A single count supports this clone. This rearrangement joins TRBV2 to TRBJ2-5; possibly TRBD2 for D (6 bases). From germline, CDR1 is SNHLY and CDR2 FYNNEI. This CDR3 is 11 amino acids long. V lost 7 bases to trimming and J lost 5 bases, with 8 bases between them. The CDR3 spells CASKGRETQYF. The DNA of the CDR3 is TGTGCCAGCAAGGGGAGGGAGACCCAGTACTTC.

The rearrangement joins TRBV9 to TRBJ1-2; D is perhaps TRBD1 (6 bases). CDR1 is SGDLS and CDR2 is YYNGEE in the germline V gene. The CDR3 has 17 residues. V gave up 0 bases and J gave up 0 bases, with 15 bases separating them. The CDR3 sequence is CASSVVVGGRSNYGYTF. CDR3 DNA: TGTGCCAGCAGCGTAGTGGTAGGGGGACGGTCTAACTATGGCTACACCTTC.

The J gene is TRBJ2-7, the V gene TRBV4-1; 9 nucleotides agree with TRBD2. This CDR3 is 16 amino acids long. Germline V gene lookup returns CDR1 MGHRA and CDR2 YSYEKL. With 1 base clipped from V and 2 bases from J, the junction kept 6 bases outside the gene matches. CDR3 in DNA: TGCGCCAGCAGCCAAGCCCTGACTAGCGGTACCTACGAGCAGTACTTC. Protein product: CASSQALTSGTYEQYF.

The chain recombines TRBV28 with TRBJ2-2; D is unresolved. V was cut by 4 bases and J by 6 bases, with 9 bases left in between. The CDR3 is 13 residues long. CDR1 and CDR2 from the germline V gene are MDHEN and SYDVKM. For the CDR3, the DNA is TGTGCCAGCAGTTCCCCCTTTCCCGGGGAGCTGTTTTTT. As protein: CASSSPFPGELFF.

V gene TRBV20-1 combines with J gene TRBJ2-7, with D maybe TRBD2 (6 bases). The germline V and J ends were trimmed by 3 bases and 4 bases, with 13 bases remaining between them. Germline CDR1 is DFQATT and CDR2 is SNEGSKA (reference sequence). The CDR3 extends over 13 amino acids. The CDR3 sequence is CSASWGRPYEQYF. The CDR3 bases are TGCAGTGCTAGTTGGGGGAGGCCTTACGAGCAGTACTTC.

J is TRBJ1-2 and V is TRBV29-1; 8 nucleotides match TRBD1. V gave up 7 bases and J gave up 6 bases; unmatched junction bases: 7. This CDR3 spans 12 amino acids. Per the germline V gene, CDR1 is SQVTM and CDR2 is ANQGSEA. CDR3 amino acids: CSGKTGVDGYTF. The CDR3 coding sequence is TGCAGCGGTAAGACAGGGGTTGATGGCTACACCTTC.

The rearrangement uses TRBV10-1 and TRBJ2-7; 9 positions match TRBD1. This CDR3 has 14 residues. V lost 5 bases to trimming and J lost 2 bases; unmatched junction nucleotides: 4. In germline, CDR1 is WNHNN, CDR2 SYGVQD (reference sequence). The CDR3 is CASSFGTGTYEQYF. In DNA, the CDR3 is TGCGCCAGCAGTTTCGGGACAGGGACCTACGAGCAGTACTTC.

The rearrangement joins TRBV11-3 to TRBJ2-1, with 7 bases identical to TRBD1. The length of the CDR3 is 16 residues. The ends lost 5 bases at V and 4 bases at J; junction bases unmatched: 11. CDR1 is SGHNT, CDR2 YENEEA, per germline. CDR3 residues: CASSLGQSLSYNEQFF. The DNA of the CDR3 is TGTGCCAGCAGCCTGGGACAGAGTCTGTCGTACAATGAGCAGTTCTTC.

The chain employs TRBV25-1 and TRBJ1-1; D is unclear. CDR1 MGHDK and CDR2 SYGVNS come from the germline V gene. CDR3 length: 14 residues. V lost 6 bases, J lost 1 base, and 12 bases lay in between. The CDR3 here is CASRYRRGNTEAFF. In nucleotides, the CDR3 is TGTGCCAGCAGGTATAGGCGGGGGAACACTGAAGCTTTCTTT. The variable domain in full, with the rest retrieved from reference TRBV25-1 and TRBJ1-1, is EADIYQTPRYLVIGTGKKITLECSQTMGHDKMYWYQQDPGMELHLIHYSYGVNSTEKGDLSSESTVSRIRTEHFPLTLESARPSHTSQYLCASRYRRGNTEAFFGQGTRLTVV.

This sequence joins TRBV19 and TRBJ1-2; possible D gene TRBD1, 5 bases. The germline V and J ends were trimmed by 3 bases and 4 bases, with 12 bases remaining between them. Germline V gene sequence: CDR1 LNHDA, CDR2 SQIVND (reference sequence). This CDR3 is built from 14 residues. The CDR3: CASSIQGKGYGYTF. The CDR3 region has the DNA TGTGCCAGTAGTATTCAGGGCAAAGGCTATGGCTACACCTTC.